One sample yielded the 8 T cell receptor beta chains listed below, sequenced in a study of blood T cell repertoires in COVID-19. The assay was immunoSEQ multiplex PCR, and TCRdb's table has in-frame clones only and misses some. The sample yields 95,000 to 150,000 clones, 82% seen once. The sequenced sample was peripheral blood. The receptors were sampled from a woman aged 70 to 79 with acute or convalescent COVID-19.

The chain joins TRBV5-5 to TRBJ2-7; 7 positions match TRBD2. CDR1 and CDR2 (germline): SGHKS, YYEKEE (reference sequence). The CDR3 extends over 15 amino acids. The J segment lost 3 bases and the V segment lost 4 bases, leaving 10 bases of the junction unmatched. The CDR3 here is CASSLSLAAYYEQYF. DNA for the CDR3: TGTGCCAGCAGCCTATCCCTAGCGGCTTACTACGAGCAGTACTTC.

This chain joins TRBV15 and TRBJ2-5; D may be TRBD1 (5 bases). V was cut by 0 bases and J by 0 bases, with 11 bases left in between. Germline V gives CDR1 LNHNV, CDR2 YYDKDF (reference sequence). CDR3 length: 16 amino acids. CDR3 nucleotides: TGTGCCACCAGCAGAGATTGGACAAGTAACCAAGAGACCCAGTACTTC. Translated, it gives CATSRDWTSNQETQYF.

V gene TRBV2 combines with J gene TRBJ2-1, with D possibly being TRBD1 (6 bases). CDR1 and CDR2 from the germline V gene are SNHLY and FYNNEI. V lost 7 bases and J 2 bases, leaving 12 bases between the germline ends. This CDR3 region has 14 residues. CDR3 protein: CASTGHRPYNEQFF. The DNA for the CDR3 is TGTGCCAGCACGGGACACAGACCCTACAATGAGCAGTTCTTC.

The chain joins TRBV5-1 to TRBJ1-3; TRBD1 is a possible D gene (6 bases). The germline V and J ends were trimmed by 3 bases and 4 bases, with 26 bases remaining between them. Germline lookup yields CDR1 SGHRS and CDR2 YFSETQ. The CDR3 is 19 residues long. The CDR3 DNA reads as TGCGCCAGCAGCTCAAACCGACAGGATGGTTTTCTAAGGGGAAACACCATATATTTT. Translation gives CASSSNRQDGFLRGNTIYF.

This sequence joins TRBV11-2 and TRBJ1-6; D is possibly TRBD1 (5 bases). V was pared by 3 bases and J by 8 bases, with 14 bases between. Germline V gene sequence: CDR1 SGHAT, CDR2 FQNNGV. The CDR3 consists of 15 residues. CDR3 region: CASSFLGGSDSPLHF. The CDR3, as DNA: TGTGCCAGCAGCTTCCTGGGGGGTTCTGATTCACCCCTCCACTTT.

The chain is built from TRBV30 and TRBJ2-5, with no clear D. Germline assignment: CDR1 GTSNPN and CDR2 SVGIG (reference sequence). V lost 7 bases and J 4 bases, leaving 16 bases between the germline ends. The CDR3 is 13 amino acids. CDR3 nucleotide sequence: TGTGCCTACCAACCCCAGCCGGGAGAGACCCAGTACTTC. Protein: CAYQPQPGETQYF.

The V call is TRBV5-5, the J call TRBJ2-3; 12 nucleotides match TRBD2. Germline assignment: CDR1 SGHKS and CDR2 YYEKEE (reference sequence). The junction had 6 bases not matched to a gene; V was cut back by 0 bases and J by 7 bases. This CDR3 has 16 residues. For the CDR3, the DNA is TGTGCCAGCAGCTTGGACGCTAGCGGGGGGGCATATACGCAGTATTTT. Encoded protein: CASSLDASGGAYTQYF.

The rearrangement joins TRBV7-2 to TRBJ1-1; no clear D gene. Germline lookup yields CDR1 SGHTA and CDR2 FQGNSA. V dropped 2 bases and J dropped 2 bases, with 12 bases sitting between them. This CDR3 is 15 amino acids long. CDR3 bases: TGTGCCAGCAGCTTATCCCGACTATCTAACACTGAAGCTTTCTTT. Its translation is CASSLSRLSNTEAFF.